Given below is one T cell receptor beta chain in context. Data came from immunoSEQ multiplex PCR; TCRdb stores just in-frame clones and leaves some out. The table lists over 55,000 clones, 85% to 90% of them singletons. The data derive from a study of OX40 agonist ivuxolimab in advanced cancers. Germline V gene lookup returns CDR1 MGHRA and CDR2 YSYEKL. The CDR3 runs 15 residues. The V end was cut by 4 bases, the J end by 7 bases, with 19 bases between. The sequences come from CD4+ or CD8+ T cells sorted from blood, collected in a trial of the OX40 agonist ivuxolimab. This TCR was recovered from an adult with an advanced solid tumor such as melanoma, head and neck, liver or kidney cancer. The chain joins TRBV4-1 to TRBJ2-5, with D hard to call. Written as DNA, the CDR3 is TGCGCCAGCAGCCCTGCTATCACGTCTTTAGGGACCCAGTACTTC. Translation gives CASSPAITSLGTQYF.